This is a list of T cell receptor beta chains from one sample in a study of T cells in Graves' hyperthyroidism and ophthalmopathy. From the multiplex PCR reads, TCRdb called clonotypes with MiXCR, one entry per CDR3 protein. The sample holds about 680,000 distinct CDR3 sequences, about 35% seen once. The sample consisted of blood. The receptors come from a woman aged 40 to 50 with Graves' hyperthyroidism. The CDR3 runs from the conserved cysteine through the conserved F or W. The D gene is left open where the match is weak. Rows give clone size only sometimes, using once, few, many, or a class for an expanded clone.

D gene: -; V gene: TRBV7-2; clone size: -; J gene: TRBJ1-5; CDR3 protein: CASSLYAGRPPQHF; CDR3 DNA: TGTGCCAGCAGCTTATACGCCGGGCGTCCGCCCCAGCATTTT
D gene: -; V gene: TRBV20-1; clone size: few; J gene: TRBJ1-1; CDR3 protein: CSARPYSGSNTEAFF; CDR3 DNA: TGCAGTGCTAGGCCCTATTCAGGGTCAAACACTGAAGCTTTCTTT
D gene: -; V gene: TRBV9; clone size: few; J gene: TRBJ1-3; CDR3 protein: CASSAETARDSGNTIYF; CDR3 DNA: TGTGCCAGCAGCGCTGAGACGGCCCGAGACTCTGGAAACACCATATATTTT
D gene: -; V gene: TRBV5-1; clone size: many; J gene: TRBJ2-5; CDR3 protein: CASSSTETQYF; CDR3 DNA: TGTGCCAGCAGCTCTACAGAGACCCAGTACTTC
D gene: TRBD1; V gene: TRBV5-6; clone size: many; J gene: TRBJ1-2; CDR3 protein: CASSFRTGDMYGYTF; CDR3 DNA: TGTGCCAGCAGCTTCCGGACAGGGGATATGTACGGCTACACCTTC
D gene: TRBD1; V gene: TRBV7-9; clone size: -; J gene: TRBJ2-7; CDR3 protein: CASSLAVRQGAEEQYF; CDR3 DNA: TGTGCCAGCAGCTTAGCCGTCCGACAGGGGGCAGAAGAGCAGTACTTC
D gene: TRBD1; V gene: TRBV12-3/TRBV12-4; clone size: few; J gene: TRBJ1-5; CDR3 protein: CASSQETGWNQPQHF; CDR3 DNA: TGCGCCAGCAGCCAAGAGACAGGGTGGAATCAGCCCCAGCATTTT
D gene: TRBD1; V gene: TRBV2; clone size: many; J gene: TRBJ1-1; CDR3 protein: CASARQGGGTEAFF; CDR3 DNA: TGTGCCAGCGCCAGACAGGGAGGGGGCACTGAAGCTTTCTTT
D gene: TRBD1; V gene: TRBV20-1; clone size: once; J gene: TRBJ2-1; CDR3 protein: CSASGGTGVDNEQFF; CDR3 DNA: TGCAGTGCTAGCGGCGGGACAGGGGTTGACAATGAGCAGTTCTTC
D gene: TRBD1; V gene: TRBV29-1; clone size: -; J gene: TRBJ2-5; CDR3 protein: CSGGQGGETQYF; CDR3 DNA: TGCAGCGGGGGACAGGGGGGAGAGACCCAGTACTTC
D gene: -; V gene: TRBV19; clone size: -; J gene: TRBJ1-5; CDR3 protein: CASSKVRENQPQHF; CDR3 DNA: TGTGCCAGTAGTAAGGTCAGAGAGAATCAGCCCCAGCATTTT
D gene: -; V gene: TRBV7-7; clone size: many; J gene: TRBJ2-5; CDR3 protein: CASSPGSRHAGETQYF; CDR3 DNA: TGTGCTAGCAGCCCTGGGAGTCGCCACGCAGGGGAGACCCAGTACTTC
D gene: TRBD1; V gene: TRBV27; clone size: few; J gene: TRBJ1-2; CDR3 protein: CATSDRVYDGYTF; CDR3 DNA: TGTGCCACCTCCGACAGGGTCTATGATGGCTACACCTTC
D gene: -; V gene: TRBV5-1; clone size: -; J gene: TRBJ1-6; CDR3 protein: CASSEGNHAINSPLHF; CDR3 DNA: TGCGCCAGCAGCGAGGGGAACCACGCCATCAATTCACCCCTCCACTTT
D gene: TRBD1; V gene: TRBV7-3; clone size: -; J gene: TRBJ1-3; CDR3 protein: CASSPLRQGGNTIYF; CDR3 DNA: TGTGCCAGCAGCCCTCTCCGACAGGGAGGAAACACCATATATTTT
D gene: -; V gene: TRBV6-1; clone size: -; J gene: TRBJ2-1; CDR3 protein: CASAPRGSYNEQFF; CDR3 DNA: TGTGCCAGCGCCCCCCGGGGCTCCTACAATGAGCAGTTCTTC
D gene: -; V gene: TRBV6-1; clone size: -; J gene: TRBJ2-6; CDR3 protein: CASSAERVLHSGANVLTF; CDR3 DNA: TGTGCCAGCAGTGCCGAGCGGGTCCTCCACTCTGGGGCCAACGTCCTGACTTTC
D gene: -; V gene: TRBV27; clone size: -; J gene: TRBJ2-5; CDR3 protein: CASSQERPYQETQYF; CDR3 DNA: TGTGCCAGCAGCCAAGAACGCCCGTACCAAGAGACCCAGTACTTC
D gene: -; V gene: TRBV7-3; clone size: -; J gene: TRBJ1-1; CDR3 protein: CASSRDPSTEAFF; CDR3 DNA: TGTGCCAGCAGTAGGGATCCTAGCACTGAAGCTTTCTTT
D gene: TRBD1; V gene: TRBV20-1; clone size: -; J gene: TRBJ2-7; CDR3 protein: CSARRTGTVYEQYF; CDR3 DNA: TGCAGTGCTAGGCGGACAGGGACAGTCTACGAGCAGTACTTC
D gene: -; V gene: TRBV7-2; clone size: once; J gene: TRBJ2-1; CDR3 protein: CASSLALAGTAAPNEQFF; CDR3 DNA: TGTGCCAGCAGCTTAGCGTTGGCGGGGACCGCCGCGCCCAATGAGCAGTTCTTC
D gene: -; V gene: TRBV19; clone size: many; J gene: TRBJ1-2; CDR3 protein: CASSIALRGASYGYTF; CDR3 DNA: TGTGCCAGTAGTATAGCTCTGCGAGGGGCTAGCTATGGCTACACCTTC
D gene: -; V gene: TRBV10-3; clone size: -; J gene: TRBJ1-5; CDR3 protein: CAISLTGVGNQPQHF; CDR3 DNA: TGTGCCATCAGTCTTACGGGCGTCGGCAATCAGCCCCAGCATTTT
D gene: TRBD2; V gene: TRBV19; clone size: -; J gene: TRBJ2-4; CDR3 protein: CASSPNGRGDIQYF; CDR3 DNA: TGTGCCAGTAGCCCTAACGGGAGGGGAGACATTCAGTACTTC
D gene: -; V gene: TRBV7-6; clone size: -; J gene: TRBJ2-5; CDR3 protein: CASSQPGLQETQYF; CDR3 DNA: TGTGCCAGCAGCCAACCGGGACTCCAAGAGACCCAGTACTTC
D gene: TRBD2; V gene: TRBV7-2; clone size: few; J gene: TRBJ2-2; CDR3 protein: CASSRGLAGGNTGELFF; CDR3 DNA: TGTGCCAGCAGCCGGGGACTAGCGGGGGGGAACACCGGGGAGCTGTTTTTT
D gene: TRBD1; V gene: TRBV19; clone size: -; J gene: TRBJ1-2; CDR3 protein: CGSSILRTGGGYTF; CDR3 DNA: TGTGGCAGTAGTATTCTTCGGACAGGGGGAGGCTACACCTTC
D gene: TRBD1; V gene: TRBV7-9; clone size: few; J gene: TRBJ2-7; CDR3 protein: CASSSTGAVDEQYF; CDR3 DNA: TGTGCCAGCAGCTCGACAGGGGCGGTCGACGAGCAGTACTTC
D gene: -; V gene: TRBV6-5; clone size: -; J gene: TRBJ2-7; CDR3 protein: CASSLAPGLLEQYF; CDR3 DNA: TGTGCCAGCAGTTTAGCCCCGGGACTCCTCGAGCAGTACTTC
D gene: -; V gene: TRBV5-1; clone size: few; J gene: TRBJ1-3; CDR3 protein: CASSLAFDGGNTIYF; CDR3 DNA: TGCGCCAGCAGCTTGGCCTTCGACGGTGGAAACACCATATATTTT
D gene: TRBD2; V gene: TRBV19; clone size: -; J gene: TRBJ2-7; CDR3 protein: CASSETSGDYEQYF; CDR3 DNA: TGTGCCAGTAGTGAGACTAGCGGGGACTACGAGCAGTACTTC
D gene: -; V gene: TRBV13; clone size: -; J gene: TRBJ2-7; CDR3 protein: CASSSLTGFYEQYF; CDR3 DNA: TGTGCCAGCAGTTCCCTGACGGGATTCTACGAGCAGTACTTC
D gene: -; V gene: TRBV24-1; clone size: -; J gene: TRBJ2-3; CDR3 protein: CATSDSTGMDTQYF; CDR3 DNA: TGTGCCACCAGTGATTCTACAGGGATGGATACGCAGTATTTT
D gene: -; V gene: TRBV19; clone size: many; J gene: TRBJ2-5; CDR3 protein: CASSIDLDRQETQYF; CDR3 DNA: TGTGCCAGTAGTATAGATCTCGACAGACAAGAGACCCAGTACTTC
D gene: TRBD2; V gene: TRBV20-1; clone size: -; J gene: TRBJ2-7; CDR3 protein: CSREGGGSYEQYF; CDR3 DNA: TGCAGTCGAGAGGGCGGGGGCTCCTACGAGCAGTACTTC
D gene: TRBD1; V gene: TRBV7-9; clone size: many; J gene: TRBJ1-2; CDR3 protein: CASSLSSGGNGYTF; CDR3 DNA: TGTGCCAGCAGCTTATCTTCAGGGGGGAATGGCTACACCTTC
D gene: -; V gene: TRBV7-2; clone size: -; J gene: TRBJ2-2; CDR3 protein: CASSLGGGFNAGELFF; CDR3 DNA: TGTGCCAGCAGCTTAGGAGGGGGTTTCAACGCCGGGGAGCTGTTTTTT